This T cell receptor beta chain came from a study of T-cell reconstitution after alpha-beta-depleted transplantation in children. Study conclusions and caveats: Several hundred expanded graft clones reportedly were the source of alpha-beta T cells about two months after transplant. When one year had passed after transplant, most T-cell counts and diversity came from newly produced T cells.

Worth noting for this clonotype: The antigen remains undetermined.

Germline CDR1 is SEHNR and CDR2 is FQNEAQ (reference sequence). The CDR3 sequence is 14 residues long. V was pared by 5 bases and J by 3 bases, with 13 bases between. Using unique molecular identifiers, the investigators prepared the TCRbeta library. TCRdb itself ran the PCR reads through MiXCR, one entry per CDR3 protein. The sample includes about 300,000 distinct CDR3 sequences, 6% to 10% seen only once; the top ten take around 10%. This clonotype was sampled from a female patient aged 2 to 10 who had a stem cell transplant for Fanconi anemia, so the T cells may come from the graft donor. The sequences come from peripheral blood, collected 360 days after TCRalphabeta/CD19-depleted stem cell transplant. The chain has TRBV7-9 and TRBJ2-5; tentative D call: TRBD2 (6 bases). In nucleotides, the CDR3 is TGTGCCAGCAGCCAGCAGGGCGGGGAAGAGACCCAGTACTTC. Translated, it gives CASSQQGGEETQYF.